This is a list of T cell receptor beta chains from one sample in a study of shared T cell receptors in the human thymus. Here immunoSEQ multiplex PCR was the method, and the copy in TCRdb shows in-frame clones only, minus some. The data contain hundreds of thousands of clones, more than 75% of them singletons. This sample was also put to use in a study of human thymus T cells.

The sequencing sample was made of thymocytes. These receptors came from a boy under two years old with a congenital heart defect. CDR3s include the opening cysteine and the closing phenylalanine or tryptophan. A D gene is named only where the DNA matches it firmly. Clone size, where shown, is once, few, many, or a class for clones that have expanded.

D gene: TRBD1
CDR3 length: 16
V gene: TRBV27
clone size: NA
J gene: TRBJ1-3
CDR3 protein: CASSLTEGAGGNTIYF
CDR3 DNA: TGTGCCAGCAGTCTTACGGAGGGGGCTGGTGGAAACACCATATATTTT

D gene: TRBD2
CDR3 length: 15
V gene: TRBV2
clone size: once
J gene: TRBJ2-7
CDR3 protein: CASSGTSGKSYEQYF
CDR3 DNA: TGTGCCAGCAGTGGGACTAGCGGGAAGTCCTACGAGCAGTACTTC

D gene: NA
CDR3 length: 15
V gene: TRBV19
clone size: NA
J gene: TRBJ1-2
CDR3 protein: CASSNPTRGIYGYTF
CDR3 DNA: TGTGCCAGTAGTAATCCAACGCGGGGTATCTATGGCTACACCTTC

D gene: TRBD1
CDR3 length: 17
V gene: TRBV30
clone size: NA
J gene: TRBJ2-7
CDR3 protein: CAWIGRPTRDRGTGQYF
CDR3 DNA: TGTGCCTGGATTGGACGACCGACGCGGGACAGGGGTACGGGGCAGTACTTC

D gene: NA
CDR3 length: 14
V gene: TRBV4-1
clone size: NA
J gene: TRBJ2-7
CDR3 protein: CASSPTRVSYEQYF
CDR3 DNA: TGCGCCAGCAGCCCCACCCGGGTCTCCTACGAGCAGTACTTC

D gene: NA
CDR3 length: 16
V gene: TRBV6-6
clone size: NA
J gene: TRBJ1-4
CDR3 protein: CASSERAGPKNEKLFF
CDR3 DNA: TGTGCCAGCAGCGAAAGGGCAGGGCCGAAGAATGAAAAACTGTTTTTT

D gene: TRBD2
CDR3 length: 17
V gene: TRBV4-2
clone size: NA
J gene: TRBJ2-5
CDR3 protein: CASSQEPLAGPQETQYF
CDR3 DNA: TGTGCCAGCAGCCAAGAACCCCTAGCGGGACCCCAAGAGACCCAGTACTTC

D gene: TRBD2
CDR3 length: 15
V gene: TRBV6-6
clone size: NA
J gene: TRBJ2-2
CDR3 protein: CASSYSSGSTGELFF
CDR3 DNA: TGTGCCAGCAGTTACTCCAGCGGGAGCACCGGGGAGCTGTTTTTT

D gene: TRBD2
CDR3 length: 21
V gene: TRBV15
clone size: NA
J gene: TRBJ2-3
CDR3 protein: CATSARLAGGHTRNPADTQYF
CDR3 DNA: TGTGCCACCAGCGCGAGGCTAGCGGGAGGGCATACCAGAAATCCGGCCGACACGCAGTATTTT

D gene: NA
CDR3 length: 13
V gene: TRBV7-9
clone size: NA
J gene: TRBJ2-1
CDR3 protein: CASSLGSGNEQFF
CDR3 DNA: TGTGCCAGCAGCTTAGGGTCGGGAAATGAGCAGTTCTTC

D gene: NA
CDR3 length: 11
V gene: TRBV29-1
clone size: NA
J gene: TRBJ1-1
CDR3 protein: CSVEDRTGAFF
CDR3 DNA: TGCAGCGTTGAAGACCGCACGGGAGCTTTCTTT

D gene: NA
CDR3 length: 14
V gene: TRBV6-1
clone size: NA
J gene: TRBJ1-2
CDR3 protein: CASSARGGGYGYTF
CDR3 DNA: TGTGCCAGCAGTGCCCGGGGGGGAGGCTATGGCTACACCTTC

D gene: NA
CDR3 length: 12
V gene: TRBV5-6
clone size: NA
J gene: TRBJ2-7
CDR3 protein: CASSSRGREQYF
CDR3 DNA: TGTGCCAGCAGCTCCCGGGGGAGGGAGCAGTACTTC

D gene: TRBD2
CDR3 length: 15
V gene: TRBV6-4
clone size: NA
J gene: TRBJ2-5
CDR3 protein: CASSVSAGGPKTQYF
CDR3 DNA: TGTGCCAGCAGTGTTTCCGCGGGAGGGCCGAAGACCCAGTACTTC

D gene: TRBD2
CDR3 length: 14
V gene: TRBV14
clone size: NA
J gene: TRBJ2-7
CDR3 protein: CASSQGEGMHEQYF
CDR3 DNA: TGTGCCAGCAGCCAAGGGGAGGGGATGCACGAGCAGTACTTC

D gene: TRBD1
CDR3 length: 15
V gene: TRBV5-6
clone size: NA
J gene: TRBJ2-7
CDR3 protein: CASSLGRGLHYEQYF
CDR3 DNA: TGTGCCAGCAGCTTGGGCAGGGGGCTTCATTACGAGCAGTACTTC

D gene: NA
CDR3 length: 14
V gene: TRBV7-9
clone size: NA
J gene: TRBJ2-4
CDR3 protein: CASSFGVVKNIQYF
CDR3 DNA: TGTGCCAGCAGCTTCGGGGTAGTAAAAAACATTCAGTACTTC

D gene: TRBD2
CDR3 length: 16
V gene: TRBV4-3
clone size: NA
J gene: TRBJ2-7
CDR3 protein: CASSRQTGTNSYEQYF
CDR3 DNA: TGCGCCAGCAGCCGACAAACCGGGACTAATTCCTACGAGCAGTACTTC

D gene: NA
CDR3 length: 19
V gene: TRBV2
clone size: NA
J gene: TRBJ1-3
CDR3 protein: CASSERLPARPNSGNTIYF
CDR3 DNA: TGTGCCAGCAGTGAAAGGCTGCCAGCCAGGCCGAACTCTGGAAACACCATATATTTT

D gene: TRBD2
CDR3 length: 14
V gene: TRBV5-8
clone size: NA
J gene: TRBJ2-1
CDR3 protein: CASSPGRGYNEQFF
CDR3 DNA: TGTGCCAGCAGCCCCGGGCGGGGGTACAATGAGCAGTTCTTC

D gene: TRBD2
CDR3 length: 16
V gene: TRBV10-1
clone size: NA
J gene: TRBJ2-1
CDR3 protein: CASSPNLAGGPDEQFF
CDR3 DNA: TGCGCCAGCAGTCCAAACCTAGCGGGAGGGCCGGATGAGCAGTTCTTC

D gene: NA
CDR3 length: 17
V gene: TRBV11-3
clone size: NA
J gene: TRBJ1-2
CDR3 protein: CASSSTTIGGLMGGYTF
CDR3 DNA: TGTGCCAGCAGCTCCACTACGATCGGAGGTCTAATGGGGGGCTACACCTTC

D gene: NA
CDR3 length: 15
V gene: TRBV2
clone size: NA
J gene: TRBJ2-6
CDR3 protein: CASSELRSGANVLTF
CDR3 DNA: TGTGCCAGCAGTGAACTCCGCTCTGGGGCCAACGTCCTGACTTTC

D gene: NA
CDR3 length: 19
V gene: TRBV7-9
clone size: NA
J gene: TRBJ2-1
CDR3 protein: CASSFVGGKGKPWVNEQFF
CDR3 DNA: TGTGCCAGCAGCTTTGTGGGTGGGAAGGGGAAGCCATGGGTCAATGAGCAGTTCTTC

D gene: TRBD1
CDR3 length: 17
V gene: TRBV7-9
clone size: few
J gene: TRBJ1-1
CDR3 protein: CASSLVGQEKGITEAFF
CDR3 DNA: TGTGCCAGCAGCTTAGTAGGACAGGAGAAAGGAATCACTGAAGCTTTCTTT

D gene: TRBD1
CDR3 length: 15
V gene: TRBV28
clone size: NA
J gene: TRBJ2-5
CDR3 protein: CASSAGQAVQETQYF
CDR3 DNA: TGTGCCAGCAGTGCCGGACAGGCGGTACAAGAGACCCAGTACTTC

D gene: NA
CDR3 length: 17
V gene: TRBV7-2
clone size: NA
J gene: TRBJ2-1
CDR3 protein: CASSLREIKRSTDEQFF
CDR3 DNA: TGTGCCAGCAGCTTAAGAGAAATAAAGCGGTCCACCGATGAGCAGTTCTTC

D gene: NA
CDR3 length: 12
V gene: TRBV7-8
clone size: NA
J gene: TRBJ2-2
CDR3 protein: CASSLANGELFF
CDR3 DNA: TGTGCCAGCAGCTTAGCTAACGGGGAGCTGTTTTTT

D gene: TRBD1
CDR3 length: 19
V gene: TRBV11-2
clone size: NA
J gene: TRBJ2-4
CDR3 protein: CASSLDPGQGSRAKNIQYF
CDR3 DNA: TGTGCCAGCAGCTTAGACCCGGGACAGGGGAGCAGAGCCAAAAACATTCAGTACTTC

D gene: TRBD2
CDR3 length: 20
V gene: TRBV4-3
clone size: NA
J gene: TRBJ2-1
CDR3 protein: CASSQDPAGVPPRSYNEQFF
CDR3 DNA: TGCGCCAGCAGCCAAGATCCTGCGGGAGTGCCCCCCCGCTCCTACAATGAGCAGTTCTTC

D gene: NA
CDR3 length: 15
V gene: TRBV5-6
clone size: NA
J gene: TRBJ2-5
CDR3 protein: CASSLDRQSQETQYF
CDR3 DNA: TGTGCCAGCAGCCTGGACAGACAATCTCAAGAGACCCAGTACTTC

D gene: TRBD2
CDR3 length: 17
V gene: TRBV7-6
clone size: NA
J gene: TRBJ2-1
CDR3 protein: CASSPRTSGSRYNEQFF
CDR3 DNA: TGTGCCAGCAGCCCCAGGACTAGCGGGAGCCGCTACAATGAGCAGTTCTTC

D gene: NA
CDR3 length: 15
V gene: TRBV6-5
clone size: NA
J gene: TRBJ2-5
CDR3 protein: CASSPRVSGEETQYF
CDR3 DNA: TGTGCCAGCAGCCCCCGTGTGTCGGGAGAGGAGACCCAGTACTTC

D gene: NA
CDR3 length: 12
V gene: TRBV6-5
clone size: NA
J gene: TRBJ2-7
CDR3 protein: CASSYPGGLEYF
CDR3 DNA: TGTGCCAGCAGTTATCCAGGGGGGTTGGAGTACTTC

D gene: NA
CDR3 length: 16
V gene: TRBV4-3
clone size: NA
J gene: TRBJ2-1
CDR3 protein: CASSQEAGMTYNEQFF
CDR3 DNA: TGCGCCAGCAGCCAAGAGGCAGGGATGACCTACAATGAGCAGTTCTTC

D gene: TRBD1
CDR3 length: 13
V gene: TRBV19
clone size: NA
J gene: TRBJ1-5
CDR3 protein: CATKRGRHQPQHF
CDR3 DNA: TGTGCCACCAAGAGGGGGCGGCATCAGCCCCAGCATTTT

D gene: TRBD1
CDR3 length: 13
V gene: TRBV18
clone size: NA
J gene: TRBJ2-7
CDR3 protein: CASSHQGGHEQYF
CDR3 DNA: TGTGCCAGCTCCCACCAAGGGGGCCACGAGCAGTACTTC

D gene: NA
CDR3 length: 15
V gene: TRBV15
clone size: NA
J gene: TRBJ1-4
CDR3 protein: CATSRGSTFNEKLFF
CDR3 DNA: TGTGCCACCAGCAGAGGGAGCACCTTTAATGAAAAACTGTTTTTT

D gene: TRBD2
CDR3 length: 17
V gene: TRBV4-3
clone size: NA
J gene: TRBJ2-1
CDR3 protein: CASSHLGERESNNEQFF
CDR3 DNA: TGCGCCAGCAGCCATTTGGGGGAGCGGGAGAGCAACAATGAGCAGTTCTTC

D gene: TRBD1
CDR3 length: 20
V gene: TRBV18
clone size: NA
J gene: TRBJ1-1
CDR3 protein: CASSQYRVEGQGARNTEAFF
CDR3 DNA: TGTGCCAGCTCACAATACCGTGTGGAGGGACAGGGGGCGAGGAACACTGAAGCTTTCTTT

D gene: TRBD1
CDR3 length: 16
V gene: TRBV29-1
clone size: NA
J gene: TRBJ2-7
CDR3 protein: CSARGQGDGARIEQYF
CDR3 DNA: TGCAGCGCCCGGGGACAGGGGGACGGGGCGCGCATCGAGCAGTACTTC

D gene: TRBD1
CDR3 length: 15
V gene: TRBV5-1
clone size: NA
J gene: TRBJ1-2
CDR3 protein: CASSPVGQGRDGYTF
CDR3 DNA: TGCGCCAGCAGCCCGGTAGGACAGGGGAGGGATGGCTACACCTTC

D gene: TRBD1
CDR3 length: 15
V gene: TRBV7-2
clone size: NA
J gene: TRBJ2-3
CDR3 protein: CASSPTGALVDTQYF
CDR3 DNA: TGTGCCAGCAGCCCCACAGGGGCCCTAGTCGATACGCAGTATTTT

D gene: NA
CDR3 length: 13
V gene: TRBV5-6
clone size: NA
J gene: TRBJ2-1
CDR3 protein: CASSQYWREEQFF
CDR3 DNA: TGTGCCAGCAGCCAGTATTGGAGAGAGGAGCAGTTCTTC

D gene: NA
CDR3 length: 13
V gene: TRBV6-5
clone size: NA
J gene: TRBJ2-2
CDR3 protein: CASSFRDTGELFF
CDR3 DNA: TGTGCCAGCAGTTTCCGAGACACCGGGGAGCTGTTTTTT

D gene: TRBD2
CDR3 length: 14
V gene: TRBV25-1
clone size: NA
J gene: TRBJ2-1
CDR3 protein: CASTLSGARDEQFF
CDR3 DNA: TGTGCCAGCACCCTTAGCGGGGCCCGGGATGAGCAGTTCTTC

D gene: TRBD2
CDR3 length: 17
V gene: TRBV19
clone size: few
J gene: TRBJ2-3
CDR3 protein: CASSIDRGLASTDTQYF
CDR3 DNA: TGTGCCAGTAGTATAGATAGGGGACTAGCAAGCACAGATACGCAGTATTTT

D gene: NA
CDR3 length: 15
V gene: TRBV4-1
clone size: NA
J gene: TRBJ1-5
CDR3 protein: CASSQGQVGHQPQHF
CDR3 DNA: TGCGCCAGCAGCCAAGGACAGGTTGGCCATCAGCCCCAGCATTTT

D gene: TRBD2
CDR3 length: 15
V gene: TRBV4-2
clone size: NA
J gene: TRBJ2-3
CDR3 protein: CASAYLAGAEDMQYF
CDR3 DNA: TGTGCCAGCGCTTACTTAGCGGGAGCGGAAGATATGCAGTATTTT

D gene: NA
CDR3 length: 13
V gene: TRBV27
clone size: NA
J gene: TRBJ2-7
CDR3 protein: CASTTTGAYEQYF
CDR3 DNA: TGTGCCAGCACTACGACAGGTGCCTACGAGCAGTACTTC

D gene: NA
CDR3 length: 15
V gene: TRBV5-5
clone size: few
J gene: TRBJ2-2
CDR3 protein: CASSLVLSGPGELFF
CDR3 DNA: TGTGCCAGCAGCTTGGTGTTATCTGGCCCCGGGGAGCTGTTTTTT

D gene: NA
CDR3 length: 17
V gene: TRBV29-1
clone size: NA
J gene: TRBJ1-1
CDR3 protein: CSVTPTQGRFMNTEAFF
CDR3 DNA: TGCAGCGTTACTCCGACCCAGGGTCGGTTTATGAACACTGAAGCTTTCTTT

D gene: NA
CDR3 length: 13
V gene: TRBV30
clone size: few
J gene: TRBJ2-1
CDR3 protein: CAWSGGVADEQFF
CDR3 DNA: TGTGCCTGGAGCGGGGGAGTAGCGGATGAGCAGTTCTTC

D gene: NA
CDR3 length: 16
V gene: TRBV19
clone size: NA
J gene: TRBJ2-3
CDR3 protein: CASSIQPWNREGTQYF
CDR3 DNA: TGTGCCAGTAGTATACAGCCCTGGAACAGGGAAGGTACGCAGTATTTT